This T cell receptor (beta chain) emerged from a study of T cell changes during pregnancy in multiple sclerosis. The V end lost 4 bases, the J end lost 7 bases, and 8 bases lay between the germline ends. The germline CDR1 and CDR2 sequences are LNHDA and SQIVND (reference sequence). The CDR3 is made up of 13 amino acids. Libraries were prepared by immunoSEQ multiplex PCR; TCRdb keeps only in-frame clonotypes and omits some of them. The sample has about 49,000 clones, approximately 92% seen once; the top ten hold around 1%. This clone was picked up one time. Source: peripheral blood, taken after pregnancy. V gene TRBV19 combines with J gene TRBJ1-6, with D unresolved. This clonotype was obtained from a female donor with multiple sclerosis, enrolled in a pregnancy study. The CDR3, as DNA: TGTGCCAGTAGTAGGAGGTGGAATTCACCCCTCCACTTT. Amino acids: CASSRRWNSPLHF.